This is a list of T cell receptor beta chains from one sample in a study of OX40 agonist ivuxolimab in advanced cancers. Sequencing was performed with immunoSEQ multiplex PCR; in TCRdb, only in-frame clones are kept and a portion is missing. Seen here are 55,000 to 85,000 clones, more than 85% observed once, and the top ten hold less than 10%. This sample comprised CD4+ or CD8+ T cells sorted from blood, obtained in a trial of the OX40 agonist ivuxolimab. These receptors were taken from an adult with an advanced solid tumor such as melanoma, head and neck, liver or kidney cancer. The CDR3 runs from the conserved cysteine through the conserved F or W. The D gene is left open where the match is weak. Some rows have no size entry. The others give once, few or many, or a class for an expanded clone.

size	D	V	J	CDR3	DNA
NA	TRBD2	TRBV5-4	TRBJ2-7	CASSLGTSGGYEQYF	TGTGCCAGCAGCTTGGGTACTAGCGGGGGATACGAGCAGTACTTC
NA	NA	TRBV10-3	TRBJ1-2	CAISDWTVLGGYTF	TGTGCCATCAGTGATTGGACGGTCCTGGGCGGCTACACCTTC
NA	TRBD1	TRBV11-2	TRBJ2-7	CASSVYRGSYEQYF	TGTGCCAGCAGCGTATACAGGGGGAGCTACGAGCAGTACTTC
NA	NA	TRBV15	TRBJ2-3	CATSRKRGTSTDTQYF	TGTGCCACCAGCAGGAAAAGGGGGACTAGCACAGATACGCAGTATTTT
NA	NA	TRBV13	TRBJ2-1	CASSFPTDNPYNEQFF	TGTGCCAGCAGCTTTCCAACTGATAATCCCTACAATGAGCAGTTCTTC
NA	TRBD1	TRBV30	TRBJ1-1	CAWGDRVRDAFF	TGTGCCTGGGGGGACAGGGTCCGGGACGCTTTCTTT
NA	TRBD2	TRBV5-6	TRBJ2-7	CASSPWLAGGSYEQYF	TGTGCCAGCAGCCCGTGGCTAGCGGGGGGGTCCTACGAGCAGTACTTC
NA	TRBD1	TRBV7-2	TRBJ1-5	CASAKSQGEGPQHF	TGTGCCAGCGCCAAGAGTCAGGGGGAAGGGCCCCAGCATTTT
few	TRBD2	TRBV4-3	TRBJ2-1	CASSQGGSGGYNEQFF	TGCGCCAGCAGCCAGGGGGGGAGCGGCGGATACAATGAGCAGTTCTTC
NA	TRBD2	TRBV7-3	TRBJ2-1	CASSYGGAINEQFF	TGTGCCAGCAGCTACGGGGGGGCGATCAATGAGCAGTTCTTC
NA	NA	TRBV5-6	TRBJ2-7	CASSSAGLEQYF	TGTGCCAGCAGCTCGGCCGGCCTAGAGCAGTACTTC
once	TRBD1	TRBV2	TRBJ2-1	CASRATGALYNEQFF	TGTGCCAGCAGAGCAACAGGGGCCCTCTACAATGAGCAGTTCTTC
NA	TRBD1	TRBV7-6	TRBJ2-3	CASSLYRQGYHDTQYF	TGTGCCAGCAGCTTATATAGACAGGGATATCACGATACGCAGTATTTT
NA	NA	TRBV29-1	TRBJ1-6	CSAGGQSPLHF	TGCAGCGCCGGGGGGCAGTCACCCCTCCACTTT
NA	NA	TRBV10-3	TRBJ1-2	CAIWNNYGYTF	TGTGCCATCTGGAATAACTATGGCTACACCTTC
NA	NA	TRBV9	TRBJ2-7	CASSVSGGPYEQYF	TGTGCCAGCAGCGTCTCCGGGGGGCCCTACGAGCAGTACTTC
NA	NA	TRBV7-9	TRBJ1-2	CASSLGGPSYGYTF	TGTGCCAGCAGCTTAGGCGGGCCGAGCTATGGCTACACCTTC
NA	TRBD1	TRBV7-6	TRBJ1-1	CASSFKRGRKPDSPNTEAFF	TGTGCCAGCAGCTTCAAAAGGGGGCGAAAACCCGACTCACCAAACACTGAAGCTTTCTTT
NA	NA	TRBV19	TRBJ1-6	CASSIEGHRFNNSPLHF	TGTGCCAGTAGTATAGAGGGACATCGGTTCAATAATTCACCCCTCCACTTT
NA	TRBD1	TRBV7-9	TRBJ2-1	CASSRVPPGQGIDEQFF	TGTGCCAGCAGCCGCGTCCCGCCGGGACAGGGCATAGACGAGCAGTTCTTC